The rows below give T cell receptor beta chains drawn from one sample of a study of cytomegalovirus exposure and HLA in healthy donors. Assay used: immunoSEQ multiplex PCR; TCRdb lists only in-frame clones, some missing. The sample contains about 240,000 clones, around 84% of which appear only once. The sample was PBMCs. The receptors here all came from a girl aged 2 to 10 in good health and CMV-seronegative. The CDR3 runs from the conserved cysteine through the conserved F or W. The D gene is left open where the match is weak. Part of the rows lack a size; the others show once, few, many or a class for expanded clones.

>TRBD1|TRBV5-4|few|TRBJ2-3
TGTGCCAGCTGGGACAGAACCAGGGGAGATACGCAGTATTTT
CASWDRTRGDTQYF
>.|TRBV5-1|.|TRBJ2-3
TGCGCCAGCAGCTCCCGACAGGGCACAGATACGCAGTATTTT
CASSSRQGTDTQYF
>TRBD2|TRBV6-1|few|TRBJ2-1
TGTGCCAGCAGTGTGACTAGCGGGGGGGCGGATGAGCAGTTCTTC
CASSVTSGGADEQFF
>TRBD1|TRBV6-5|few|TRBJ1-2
TGTGCCAGCACCACCGGACAGGGAGGTGGCTACACCTTC
CASTTGQGGGYTF
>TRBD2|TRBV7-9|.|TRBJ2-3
TGTGCCAGCAGCCGAGTGAGCGGGGGCCACACAGATACGCAGTATTTT
CASSRVSGGHTDTQYF
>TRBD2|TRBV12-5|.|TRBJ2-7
TGTGCTAGTGGTTTGGTACGGTCGACTAGCGCCTACTACGAGCAGTACTTC
CASGLVRSTSAYYEQYF
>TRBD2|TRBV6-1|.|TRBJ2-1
TGTGCCAGCAGTGAAGTCGGACTAGCGGGGAGGTACAATGAGCAGTTCTTC
CASSEVGLAGRYNEQFF
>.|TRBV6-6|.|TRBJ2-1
TGTGCCAGCAAGGGAGAACTCCATAACAATGAGCAGTTCTTC
CASKGELHNNEQFF
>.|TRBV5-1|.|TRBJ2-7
TGCGCCAGCAGCCGACTTGGGAGCTACGAGCAGTACTTC
CASSRLGSYEQYF
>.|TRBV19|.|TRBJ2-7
TGTGCCAGTAGCACTAGCTCCGAGCAGTACTTC
CASSTSSEQYF
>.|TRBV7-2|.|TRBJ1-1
TGTGCCAGCAGCCGTACAACGGGACACATGAACACTGAAGCTTTCTTT
CASSRTTGHMNTEAFF
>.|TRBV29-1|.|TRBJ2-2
TGCAGCTGCCTGAGTGCGGGGCCTCAGGGGGAGCTGTTTTTT
CSCLSAGPQGELFF
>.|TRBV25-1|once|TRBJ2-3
TGTGCCAGCAGTGAATACAGGGCGGGCACAGATACGCAGTATTTT
CASSEYRAGTDTQYF
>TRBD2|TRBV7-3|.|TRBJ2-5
TGTGCCAGCAGCCCCGACCCGACTAGCGGAGGGACCCAGTACTTC
CASSPDPTSGGTQYF
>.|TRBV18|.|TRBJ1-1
TGTGCCAGCTCACCGTCCACAGGAGTGAACACTGAAGCTTTCTTT
CASSPSTGVNTEAFF
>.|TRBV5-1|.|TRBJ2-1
TGCGCCAGCAGCTTGGATACAGTCTACAATGAGCAGTTCTTC
CASSLDTVYNEQFF
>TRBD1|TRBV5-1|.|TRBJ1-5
TGCGCCAGCAGCTTGGATCAACAGGGGATCGGCAATCAGCCCCAGCATTTT
CASSLDQQGIGNQPQHF
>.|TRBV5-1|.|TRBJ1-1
TGCGCCAGCAGCTTGGTATTAGGGGGAGGGACTGAAGCTTTCTTT
CASSLVLGGGTEAFF
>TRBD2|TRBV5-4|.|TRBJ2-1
TGTGCCAGCAGCTTGACTAGCGGCTTACTGAGCTCCTACAATGAGCAGTTCTTC
CASSLTSGLLSSYNEQFF
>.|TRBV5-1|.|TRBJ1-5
TGCGCCAGCAGCTTGAATCCGGGGGGGAGCAATCAGCCCCAGCATTTT
CASSLNPGGSNQPQHF
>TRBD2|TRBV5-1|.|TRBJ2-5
TGCGCCAGCAGGCCGGAGCGGGGGGGCCTGAGGGGAGAGACCCAGTACTTC
CASRPERGGLRGETQYF
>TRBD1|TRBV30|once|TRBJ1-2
TGTGCCTGGAGTGCCTGGACAGGGGAAAGGGGCTACACCTTC
CAWSAWTGERGYTF
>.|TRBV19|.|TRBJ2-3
TGTGCCAGTAGTTTCCTAGTAGAATCTAGCACAGATACGCAGTATTTT
CASSFLVESSTDTQYF
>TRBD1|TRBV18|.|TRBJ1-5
TGTGCCAGCTCACCAAAACCCGGGACAGGCGATTATAGCAATCAGCCCCAGCATTTT
CASSPKPGTGDYSNQPQHF
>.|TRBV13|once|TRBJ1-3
TGTGCCAGCAGCCTCACCCCGGACATCCTCTCTGGAAACACCATATATTTT
CASSLTPDILSGNTIYF